The next 5 T cell receptor beta chains were all read from a single sample in a study of blood T cell repertoires in COVID-19. Profiled with immunoSEQ multiplex PCR; TCRdb holds only in-frame clones, not every one. This sample yields 200,000 to 300,000 clones, of which 88% are seen a single time; about 0.7% belongs to the top ten. Material: peripheral blood. These receptor sequences come from a human donor in a cohort sampled during active COVID-19.

This chain connects TRBV19 to TRBJ1-2; 7 bases align to TRBD1. From germline, CDR1 is LNHDA and CDR2 SQIVND (reference sequence). With V trimmed by 7 bases and J by 8 bases, 16 bases remained unmatched. The CDR3 is 15 amino acids. The CDR3 nucleotides are TGTGCCAGTACCACTGCGAAGGGGGCGCACGGAGGCTACACCTTC. As protein: CASTTAKGAHGGYTF.

The rearrangement uses TRBV6-6 and TRBJ1-3; no reliable D call. This CDR3 spans 16 amino acids. V gave up 0 bases and J gave up 0 bases, with 9 bases separating them. Germline CDR1 and CDR2: MNHNY and SVGAGI (reference sequence). The CDR3 loop is CASSYSPRSSGNTIYF. The CDR3 DNA sequence: TGTGCCAGCAGTTACTCGCCACGGTCCTCTGGAAACACCATATATTTT.

This chain connects TRBV6-5 to TRBJ2-7; TRBD1 matches at 7 bases. V lost 11 bases and J lost 2; bases outside the gene matches: 12. The germline gives CDR1 MNHEY, CDR2 SVGAGI. The CDR3 sequence is 14 residues long. CDR3 residues: CAGGQSGHTYEQYF. In DNA, the CDR3 is TGTGCCGGGGGACAGTCTGGCCATACCTACGAGCAGTACTTC.

The rearrangement uses TRBV2 and TRBJ1-1, with 9 bases lining up with TRBD1. The CDR3 runs 13 residues. Germline lookup yields CDR1 SNHLY and CDR2 FYNNEI. The V segment lost 6 bases and the J segment 4 bases; nucleotides outside the gene matches: 3. CDR3 in DNA: TGTGCCAGCAGAGCGACAGGGGGCACTGAAGCTTTCTTT. Amino acids: CASRATGGTEAFF. The variable domain in full, completed from reference TRBV2 and TRBJ1-1, reads EPEVTQTPSHQVTQMGQEVILRCVPISNHLYFYWYRQILGQKVEFLVSFYNNEISEKSEIFDDQFSVERPDGSNFTLKIRSTKLEDSAMYFCASRATGGTEAFFGQGTRLTVV.

This clone has just one count. The chain uses TRBV19 and TRBJ1-4; TRBD1 matches 9 bases. The CDR3 contains 15 residues. CDR1 is LNHDA and CDR2 is SQIVND in the germline V gene (reference sequence). V gave up 3 bases and J gave up 10 bases; unmatched junction bases: 9. The CDR3 loop reads CASSMTGGGGGKLFF. In nucleotides, the CDR3 is TGTGCCAGTAGTATGACAGGGGGAGGGGGCGGAAAACTGTTTTTT. Drawing the rest from reference TRBV19 and TRBJ1-4, the complete variable domain is DGGITQSPKYLFRKEGQNVTLSCEQNLNHDAMYWYRQDPGQGLRLIYYSQIVNDFQKGDIAEGYSVSREKKESFPLTVTSAQKNPTAFYLCASSMTGGGGGKLFFGSGTQLSVL.